The present T cell receptor beta chain was sequenced within a study of vaccination and CD4 T cells after COVID-19. About the research overall: Participants received two doses of either BNT162b2 or mRNA-1273 vaccine. Once diagnosed, patients had post-COVID samples drawn a median 101 days later (range 35 to 161). The authors gave control cultures a CEFX pool, an HIV-1 Nef pool, or no peptide.

As to treatment: approximately nine-day PBMC culture with coronavirus spike peptide pools or control peptides (ViraFEST assay). Sequencing of DNA taken from cultured CD4+ T cells relied on the Oncomine TCR Beta short-read assay. TCRdb reprocessed the PCR reads with MiXCR, giving one entry per CDR3 protein. The data contain about 16,000 distinct CDR3 sequences, roughly four fifths of them singletons. Points on this clonotype: Its antigen is unknown.

This CDR3 spans 13 amino acids. Per the germline V gene, CDR1 is DFQATT and CDR2 is SNEGSKA (reference sequence). Trimming removed 1 base from V and 0 bases from J, with 5 bases in between. Material: CD4+ T cells from blood, cultured in vitro, obtained after SARS-CoV-2 vaccination. The source is a human donor who received a COVID-19 vaccine. The rearrangement uses TRBV20-1 and TRBJ2-3; D gene uncertain. This CDR3 is CSARGGSTDTQYF. As DNA, the CDR3 is TGCAGTGCTAGAGGGGGTAGCACAGATACGCAGTATTTT.